This T cell receptor beta chain was observed in a study of somatic mutations in cytotoxic T cells in rheumatoid arthritis. Overall study: T-cell populations stained with V beta antibodies were in some cases flow-sorted at nearly 100% purity, including V beta1+ cells that were sequenced for TCRB.

The assay was immunoSEQ multiplex PCR, and TCRdb's table has in-frame clones only and misses some. This table has thousands of clones, about 72% appearing once. V gave up 1 base and J gave up 4 bases, with 17 bases separating them. The CDR3 spans 17 residues. The germline V gene has CDR1 SGHRS and CDR2 YFSETQ. Whole-study results and caveats: CD8+ T-cell clonality did not differ significantly between rheumatoid arthritis patients and age-matched healthy controls. Among approximately 60 patients, fewer than ten showed a largest CD8+ clone that surpassed 20% of CD8+ cells.

As to this clone: The target antigen is unknown.

The clonotype originates from a woman aged 70-85 years with rheumatoid arthritis. The chain joins TRBV5-1 to TRBJ2-2; D uncertain. The specimen comprised CD8+ T cells sorted from blood, sampled at a follow-up visit. The CDR3 protein is CASSLNSPGLSTGELFF. DNA for the CDR3: TGCGCCAGCAGCTTGAACAGTCCGGGCCTCAGCACCGGGGAGCTGTTTTTT.